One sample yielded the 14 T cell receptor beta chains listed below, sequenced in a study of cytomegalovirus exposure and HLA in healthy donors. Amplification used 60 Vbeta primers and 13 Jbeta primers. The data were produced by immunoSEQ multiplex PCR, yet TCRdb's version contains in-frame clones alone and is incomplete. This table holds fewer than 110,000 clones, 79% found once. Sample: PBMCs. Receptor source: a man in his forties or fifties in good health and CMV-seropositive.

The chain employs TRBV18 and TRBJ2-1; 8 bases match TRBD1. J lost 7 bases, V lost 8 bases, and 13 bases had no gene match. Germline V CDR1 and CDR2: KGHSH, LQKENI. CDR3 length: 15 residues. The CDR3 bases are TGTGCCAGCGCCCCCGGACAGGGAAATTGGAATGAGCAGTTCTTC. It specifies CASAPGQGNWNEQFF.

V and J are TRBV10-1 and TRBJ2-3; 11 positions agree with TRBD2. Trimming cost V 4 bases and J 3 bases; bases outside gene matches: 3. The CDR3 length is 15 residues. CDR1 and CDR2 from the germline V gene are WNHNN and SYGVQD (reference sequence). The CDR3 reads CASSGTSGFTDTQYF. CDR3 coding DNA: TGCGCCAGCAGTGGGACTAGCGGGTTTACAGATACGCAGTATTTT.

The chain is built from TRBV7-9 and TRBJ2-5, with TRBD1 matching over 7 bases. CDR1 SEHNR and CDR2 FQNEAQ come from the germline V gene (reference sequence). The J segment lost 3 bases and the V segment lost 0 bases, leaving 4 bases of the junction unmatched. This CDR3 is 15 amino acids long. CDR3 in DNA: TGTGCCAGCAGCTTAGCGACAGGGCCGGAAGAGACCCAGTACTTC. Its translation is CASSLATGPEETQYF.

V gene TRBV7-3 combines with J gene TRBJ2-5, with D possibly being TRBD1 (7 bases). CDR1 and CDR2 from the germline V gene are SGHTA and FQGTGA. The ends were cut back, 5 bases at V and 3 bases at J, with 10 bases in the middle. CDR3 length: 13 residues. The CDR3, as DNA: TGTGCCAGCAGCCGCGGGACAGAAGAGACCCAGTACTTC. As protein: CASSRGTEETQYF.

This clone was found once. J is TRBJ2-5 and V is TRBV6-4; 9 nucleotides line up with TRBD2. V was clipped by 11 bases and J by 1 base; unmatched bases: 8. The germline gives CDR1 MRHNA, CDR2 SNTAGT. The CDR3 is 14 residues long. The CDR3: CAGRTSDPQETQYF. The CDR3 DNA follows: TGTGCCGGCCGGACTAGCGATCCCCAAGAGACCCAGTACTTC.

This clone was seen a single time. CDR3 region: CASSREKGSLFLAGEVHGQFF. CDR3 nucleotide sequence: TGTGCCAGCAGCCGGGAAAAAGGATCTCTCTTCCTAGCGGGAGAGGTCCATGGGCAGTTCTTC. The genes are TRBV12-1 and TRBJ2-1; the table names TRBD2, a call not compared with the DNA. TRBV12-1 is a recognized pseudogene. This CDR3 is built from 21 residues.

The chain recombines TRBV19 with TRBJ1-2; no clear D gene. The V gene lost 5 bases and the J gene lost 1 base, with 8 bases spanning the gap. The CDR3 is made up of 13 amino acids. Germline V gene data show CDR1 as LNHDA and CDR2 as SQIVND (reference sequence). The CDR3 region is CASSDDNNYGYTF. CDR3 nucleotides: TGTGCCAGTAGTGACGACAATAACTATGGCTACACCTTC.

Here the CDR3 reads CASSPGSNYGYTF. As DNA, the CDR3 is TGTGCCAGCAGTCCGGGGAGTAACTATGGCTACACCTTC. The rearrangement links TRBV2 to TRBJ1-2; D gene unclear. V dropped 5 bases and J dropped 1 base, with 8 bases sitting between them. CDR3 size: 13 residues. Germline CDR1 SNHLY, CDR2 FYNNEI.

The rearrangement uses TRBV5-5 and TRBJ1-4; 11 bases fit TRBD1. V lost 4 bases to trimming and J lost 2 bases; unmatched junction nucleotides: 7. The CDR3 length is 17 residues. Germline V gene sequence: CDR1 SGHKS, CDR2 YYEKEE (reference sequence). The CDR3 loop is CASSVSGTGGTNEKLFF. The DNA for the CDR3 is TGTGCCAGCAGCGTATCCGGGACAGGGGGTACTAATGAAAAACTGTTTTTT.

The CDR3 protein is CASSPRISGISYEQYF. The CDR3 nucleotides read TGTGCCAGTAGTCCCCGAATTAGCGGGATCTCCTACGAGCAGTACTTC. J is TRBJ2-7 and V is TRBV19; 8 nucleotides line up with TRBD2. V shed 5 bases, J shed 0 bases, and the junction held 9 bases outside the gene matches. The CDR3 sequence is 16 residues long. CDR1 is LNHDA and CDR2 is SQIVND in the germline V gene (reference sequence).

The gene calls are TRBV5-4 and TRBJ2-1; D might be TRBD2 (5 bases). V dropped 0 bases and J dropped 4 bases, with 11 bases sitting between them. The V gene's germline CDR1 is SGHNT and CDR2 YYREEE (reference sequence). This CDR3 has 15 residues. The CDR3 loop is CASSLGGLSYNEQFF. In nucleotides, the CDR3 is TGTGCCAGCAGCTTGGGCGGGCTATCTTACAATGAGCAGTTCTTC.

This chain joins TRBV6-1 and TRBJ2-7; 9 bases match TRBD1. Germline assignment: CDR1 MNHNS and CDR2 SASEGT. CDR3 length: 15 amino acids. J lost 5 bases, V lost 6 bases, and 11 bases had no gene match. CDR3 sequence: CASSVTGTGFDEQYF. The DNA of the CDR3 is TGTGCCAGCAGCGTTACCGGGACAGGGTTTGACGAGCAGTACTTC.

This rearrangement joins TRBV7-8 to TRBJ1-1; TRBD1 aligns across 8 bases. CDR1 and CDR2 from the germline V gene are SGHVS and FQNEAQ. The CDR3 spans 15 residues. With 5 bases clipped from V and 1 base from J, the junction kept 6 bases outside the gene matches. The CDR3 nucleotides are TGTGCCAGCAGCCCGGACAGGGCGGCGAACACTGAAGCTTTCTTT. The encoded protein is CASSPDRAANTEAFF.

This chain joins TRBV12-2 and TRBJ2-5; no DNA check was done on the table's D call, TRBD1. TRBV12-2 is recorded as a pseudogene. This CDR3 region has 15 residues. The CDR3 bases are TGTGCAAGTCGCTTATTTGAAGGGGCAGTAGAGACCCAGTACTTC. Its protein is CASRLFEGAVETQYF.